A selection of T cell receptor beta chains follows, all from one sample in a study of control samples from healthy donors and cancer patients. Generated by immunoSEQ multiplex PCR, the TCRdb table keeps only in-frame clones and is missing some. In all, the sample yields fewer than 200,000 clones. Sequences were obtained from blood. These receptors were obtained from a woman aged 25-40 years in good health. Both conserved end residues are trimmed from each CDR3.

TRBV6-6 ASRYSRTGLNTEAF
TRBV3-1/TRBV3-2 ASSHTGDEKLF
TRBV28 ASTKFGRENSPLH
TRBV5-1 ASSTILGGHYGYT
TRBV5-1 ASSEGRNNSPLH
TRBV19 ASRLQGIGPYEQY
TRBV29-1 SVENTGRNTEAF
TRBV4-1 ASSQVGRMNTEAF
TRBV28 ASSAGGGNQPQH
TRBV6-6 ASSPMGQQNTEAF
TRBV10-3 AISGADTQY
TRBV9 ASSPRDRGLEQY
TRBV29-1 SVRPGSTEAF
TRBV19 ASKVGQGFNQPQH
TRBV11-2 ASSLGLVTEAF
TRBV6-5 ASRIDRSNSPLH
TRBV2 ASSARTVIPYNEQF
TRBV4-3 ASSQEVPSSGNTIY
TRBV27 ASSTLYHASGQETQY
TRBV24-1 ATSEPGTRGVGEQF
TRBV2 ASNTEATGYGYT
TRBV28 ASNQKARDPRVRRPQH
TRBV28 ASRTGGSELNTEAF
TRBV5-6 ASSIRYRGDEQF
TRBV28 ASSSRLGSPLH
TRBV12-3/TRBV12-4 ASSFPSGYEQY
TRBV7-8 ASGPYASTNEKLF
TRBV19 ASSIMGAKNIQY
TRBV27 ASSWSRAVLARGEQY
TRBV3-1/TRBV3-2 ASSQENFGGYT
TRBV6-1 ASREGGTQPQH
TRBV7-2 ASSFHRGGRGYT
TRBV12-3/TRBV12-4 ASSLRGGTEAF
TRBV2 ASSAANYGYT
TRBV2 ASRDRGNSPLH
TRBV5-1 ASSLSDTDTQY
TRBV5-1 ASSFWGSNRGTEAF
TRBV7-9 ASSLSGGGYT
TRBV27 ASNRWGEGTSHNEQF
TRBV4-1 ASSQQRLTEAF